This is a list of T cell receptor beta chains from one sample in a study of T cells in Graves' hyperthyroidism and ophthalmopathy. TCRdb re-called the multiplex PCR reads with MiXCR, one entry per CDR3 protein. The sample records about 350,000 distinct CDR3 sequences, 13% to 15% being singletons. The sequenced sample consisted of blood. The receptors shown here come from an older woman with Graves' ophthalmopathy. The CDR3 runs from the conserved cysteine through the conserved F or W. Each record gives: D gene, V gene, J gene, clone size, CDR3 protein, CDR3 DNA. The D gene is left open where the match is weak. Size is stated for part of the rows, as once, few or many counts, or as a class when the clone is expanded.

d_call: TRBD1
v_call: TRBV7-3
j_call: TRBJ1-1
clone_size: many
cdr3_aa: CASSFAGGTEAFF
cdr3_nt: TGTGCCAGCAGCTTTGCAGGGGGCACTGAAGCTTTCTTT

d_call: TRBD1
v_call: TRBV10-3
j_call: TRBJ1-1
clone_size: many
cdr3_aa: CAISYRGNTEAFF
cdr3_nt: TGTGCCATCAGCTACAGGGGGAACACTGAAGCTTTCTTT

d_call: TRBD1
v_call: TRBV25-1
j_call: TRBJ1-2
clone_size: .
cdr3_aa: CASSERQGGGYTF
cdr3_nt: TGTGCCAGCAGTGAGCGGCAGGGGGGGGGCTACACCTTC

d_call: .
v_call: TRBV13
j_call: TRBJ2-7
clone_size: many
cdr3_aa: CASRFSSYEQYF
cdr3_nt: TGTGCCAGCAGATTTAGCTCCTACGAGCAGTACTTC

d_call: TRBD2
v_call: TRBV3-1
j_call: TRBJ2-2
clone_size: few
cdr3_aa: CASSLRTSGGSGELFF
cdr3_nt: TGTGCCAGCAGCCTGCGGACTAGCGGGGGGTCCGGGGAGCTGTTTTTT

d_call: .
v_call: TRBV20-1
j_call: TRBJ2-7
clone_size: many
cdr3_aa: CSARVDQSSYEQYF
cdr3_nt: TGCAGTGCTAGGGTCGACCAGAGCTCCTACGAGCAGTACTTC

d_call: .
v_call: TRBV29-1
j_call: TRBJ2-3
clone_size: many
cdr3_aa: CSTTSDYAQYF
cdr3_nt: TGCAGCACCACGTCGGACTATGCGCAGTATTTT

d_call: TRBD1
v_call: TRBV25-1
j_call: TRBJ1-4
clone_size: few
cdr3_aa: CAVGDRYEKLFF
cdr3_nt: TGTGCCGTGGGGGACAGATACGAAAAACTGTTTTTT

d_call: .
v_call: TRBV11-2
j_call: TRBJ2-7
clone_size: many
cdr3_aa: CASSLGVGSYEQYF
cdr3_nt: TGTGCCAGCAGCTTAGGGGTGGGAAGCTACGAGCAGTACTTC

d_call: .
v_call: TRBV7-9
j_call: TRBJ2-1
clone_size: many
cdr3_aa: CASSPPGNSYNEQFF
cdr3_nt: TGTGCCAGCAGCCCTCCAGGGAACTCCTACAATGAGCAGTTCTTC

d_call: TRBD2
v_call: TRBV9
j_call: TRBJ2-2
clone_size: .
cdr3_aa: CASSLGTSKKTGELFF
cdr3_nt: TGTGCCAGCAGCCTTGGGACTAGTAAGAAGACCGGGGAGCTGTTTTTT

d_call: .
v_call: TRBV20-1
j_call: TRBJ2-7
clone_size: many
cdr3_aa: CSAPLLIGGGEQYF
cdr3_nt: TGCAGTGCCCCCCTCCTGATAGGAGGAGGCGAGCAGTACTTC

d_call: .
v_call: TRBV7-2
j_call: TRBJ2-2
clone_size: .
cdr3_aa: CASSHNRVRTGELFF
cdr3_nt: TGTGCCAGCAGCCACAACAGGGTTCGGACCGGGGAGCTGTTTTTT

d_call: .
v_call: TRBV6-1
j_call: TRBJ2-2
clone_size: few
cdr3_aa: CASSPLAASTGELFF
cdr3_nt: TGTGCCAGCAGTCCCCTAGCAGCTAGCACCGGGGAGCTGTTTTTT

d_call: TRBD2
v_call: TRBV20-1
j_call: TRBJ2-1
clone_size: many
cdr3_aa: CSARAWTSGLNEQFF
cdr3_nt: TGCAGTGCTAGAGCTTGGACTAGCGGTCTCAATGAGCAGTTCTTC

d_call: .
v_call: TRBV6-5
j_call: TRBJ2-5
clone_size: many
cdr3_aa: CASSYPGLPETQYF
cdr3_nt: TGTGCCAGCAGTTATCCGGGACTCCCGGAGACCCAGTACTTC

d_call: .
v_call: TRBV6-2/TRBV6-3
j_call: TRBJ2-3
clone_size: .
cdr3_aa: CASSYLWGGISDTQYF
cdr3_nt: TGTGCCAGCAGTTACTTGTGGGGCGGAATTAGTGATACGCAGTATTTT

d_call: TRBD2
v_call: TRBV9
j_call: TRBJ2-1
clone_size: few
cdr3_aa: CASSTNSGTYNEQFF
cdr3_nt: TGTGCCAGCAGCACTAATAGCGGGACCTACAATGAGCAGTTCTTC

d_call: TRBD1
v_call: TRBV6-1
j_call: TRBJ2-5
clone_size: .
cdr3_aa: CAICDRVIEETQYF
cdr3_nt: TGTGCCATCTGTGACAGGGTTATCGAAGAGACCCAGTACTTC

d_call: TRBD1
v_call: TRBV19
j_call: TRBJ1-1
clone_size: few
cdr3_aa: CASSMVGGGGNTEAFF
cdr3_nt: TGTGCCAGTAGTATGGTAGGGGGCGGAGGTAACACTGAAGCTTTCTTT

d_call: TRBD1
v_call: TRBV4-2
j_call: TRBJ2-1
clone_size: few
cdr3_aa: CASSKTGGFINEQFF
cdr3_nt: TGTGCCAGCAGCAAGACAGGGGGCTTCATAAATGAGCAGTTCTTC

d_call: TRBD2
v_call: TRBV7-9
j_call: TRBJ2-1
clone_size: many
cdr3_aa: CASNSLISGSSYNEQFF
cdr3_nt: TGTGCCAGCAACTCGCTCATTAGCGGGAGCTCCTACAATGAGCAGTTCTTC